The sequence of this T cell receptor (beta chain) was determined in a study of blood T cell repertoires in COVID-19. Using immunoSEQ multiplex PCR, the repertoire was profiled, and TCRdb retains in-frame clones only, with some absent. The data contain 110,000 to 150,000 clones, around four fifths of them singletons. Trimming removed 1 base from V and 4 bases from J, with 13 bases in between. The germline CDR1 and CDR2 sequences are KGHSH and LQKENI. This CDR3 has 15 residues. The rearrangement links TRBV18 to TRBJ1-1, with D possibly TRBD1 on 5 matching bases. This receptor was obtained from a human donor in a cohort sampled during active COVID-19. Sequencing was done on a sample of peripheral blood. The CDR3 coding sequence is TGTGCCAGCTCACCACAGGTTCAGGGAGGCACTGAAGCTTTCTTT. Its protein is CASSPQVQGGTEAFF. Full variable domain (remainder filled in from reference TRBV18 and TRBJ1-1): NAGVMQNPRHLVRRRGQEARLRCSPMKGHSHVYWYRQLPEEGLKFMVYLQKENIIDESGMPKERFSAEFPKEGPSILRIQQVVRGDSAAYFCASSPQVQGGTEAFFGQGTRLTVV.